Listed below are T cell receptor beta chains from one sample, sequenced in a study of CD8+ T cells in alopecia areata. Libraries were prepared by immunoSEQ multiplex PCR; TCRdb keeps only in-frame clonotypes and omits some of them. The sample has some 88,000 clones; 40% to 50% are singletons. The sample in question was CD8+ T cells sorted from blood, obtained at week 24, from a patient treated with tofacitinib. The receptors were sampled from a human donor with alopecia areata. The CDR3 runs from the conserved cysteine through the conserved F or W. D genes are given only for firm matches. Rows may omit the clone size; those that give it use once, few, many or a size class.

clone size,V gene,D gene,CDR3 protein
few,TRBV4-1,.,CASSPIINNEQFF
.,TRBV7-9,.,CASSPGTEQYF
.,TRBV13,TRBD2,CASSLQPSGSGNEQFF
.,TRBV11-2,TRBD2,CASSSTSGSFGETQYF
.,TRBV7-9,.,CASSLTTEDTDTQYF
.,TRBV6-6,.,CASRRGVDTGQPQHF
few,TRBV6-4,TRBD1,CASSVGTGANEQFF
.,TRBV5-4,.,CASSFWGASGELFF
.,TRBV30,TRBD2,CAWSVYSGGEQFF
.,TRBV6-5,.,CASSYGIGQHQPQHF
.,TRBV7-9,TRBD2,CASSFPRPSGKSTDTQYF
.,TRBV7-9,.,CASSLSWMGEQYF
few,TRBV6-1,.,CASTPLGDQPQHF
.,TRBV7-9,.,CASSPRDTRSYNEQFF
few,TRBV4-1,.,CASSLGGGARGDEQYF
once,TRBV7-9,.,CASSSAGTARSYEQYF
.,TRBV7-9,TRBD1,CASSATGGSGANVLTF
.,TRBV5-1,.,CASSLWSGGSYEQYF
.,TRBV6-5,.,CASSYGAADTQYF
.,TRBV29-1,.,CSVVGGVEGYEQYF
.,TRBV4-1,.,CASSQVAAGYQPQHF
.,TRBV7-9,.,CASSRLQINYGYTF
few,TRBV27,.,CASIPVAQGPGTEAFF
.,TRBV4-3,.,CASSQDRVGKETQYF
.,TRBV6-5,TRBD2,CASSLRGRAEDTQYF
.,TRBV5-4,TRBD1,CASSTTPGQGLGTYEQYF
.,TRBV9,.,CASSPLQGYGYGYTF
.,TRBV9,TRBD1,CASSVGDRNTGELFF
.,TRBV9,.,CASSAAWVYGYTF
.,TRBV11-2,.,CDSTRDTRGWCTDTQYF
.,TRBV27,TRBD2,CASQRGADTQYF